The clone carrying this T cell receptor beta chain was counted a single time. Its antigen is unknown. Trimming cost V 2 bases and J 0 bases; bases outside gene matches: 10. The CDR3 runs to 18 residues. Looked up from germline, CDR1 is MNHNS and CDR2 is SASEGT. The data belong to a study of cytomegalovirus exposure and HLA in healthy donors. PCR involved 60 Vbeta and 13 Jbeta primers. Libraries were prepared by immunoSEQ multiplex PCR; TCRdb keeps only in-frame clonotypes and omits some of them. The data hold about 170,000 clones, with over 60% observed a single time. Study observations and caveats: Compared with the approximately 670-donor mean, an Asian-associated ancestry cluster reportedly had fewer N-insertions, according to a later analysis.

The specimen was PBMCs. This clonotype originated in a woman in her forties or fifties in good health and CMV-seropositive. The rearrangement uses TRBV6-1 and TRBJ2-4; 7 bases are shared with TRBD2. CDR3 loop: CASSEWSAGEGAKNIQYF. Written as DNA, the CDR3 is TGTGCCAGCAGTGAATGGTCGGCGGGAGAGGGAGCCAAAAACATTCAGTACTTC.